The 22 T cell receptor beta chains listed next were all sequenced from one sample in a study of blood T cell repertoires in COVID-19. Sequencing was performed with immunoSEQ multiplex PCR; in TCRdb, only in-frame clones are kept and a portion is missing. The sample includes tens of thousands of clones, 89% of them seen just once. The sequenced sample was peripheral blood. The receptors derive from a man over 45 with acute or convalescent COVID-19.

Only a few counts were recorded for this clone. CDR3 nucleotides: TGTGCCAGCAGCGCGACAGGGGGCGCCGGGGAGACCCAGTACTTC. As protein: CASSATGGAGETQYF. The chain carries TRBV9 and TRBJ2-5; 10 bases line up with TRBD1. Germline V lookup: CDR1 SGDLS, CDR2 YYNGEE. The V gene end was trimmed by 3 bases and the J gene end by 5 bases; junction bases not matched to a gene: 7. This CDR3 region has 15 residues.

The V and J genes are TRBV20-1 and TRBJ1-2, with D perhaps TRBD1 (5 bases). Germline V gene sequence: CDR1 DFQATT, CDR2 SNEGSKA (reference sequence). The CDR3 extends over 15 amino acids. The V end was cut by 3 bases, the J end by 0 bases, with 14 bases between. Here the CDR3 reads CSASEFGATNYGYTF. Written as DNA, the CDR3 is TGCAGTGCTAGTGAGTTTGGGGCGACTAACTATGGCTACACCTTC.

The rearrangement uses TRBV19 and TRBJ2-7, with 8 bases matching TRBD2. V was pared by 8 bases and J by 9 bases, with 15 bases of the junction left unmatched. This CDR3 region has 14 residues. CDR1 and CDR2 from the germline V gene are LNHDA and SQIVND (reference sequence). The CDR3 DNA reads TGTGCCAGTCGCACCGACGGGGGGGGTGGCGTGCAGTACTTC. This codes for CASRTDGGGGVQYF.

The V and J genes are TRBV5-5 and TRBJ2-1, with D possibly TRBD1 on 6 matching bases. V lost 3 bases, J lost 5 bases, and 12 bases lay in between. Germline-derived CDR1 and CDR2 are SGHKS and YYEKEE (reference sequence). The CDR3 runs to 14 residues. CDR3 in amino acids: CASSWRTANNEQFF. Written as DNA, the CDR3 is TGTGCCAGCAGCTGGCGGACAGCTAACAATGAGCAGTTCTTC.

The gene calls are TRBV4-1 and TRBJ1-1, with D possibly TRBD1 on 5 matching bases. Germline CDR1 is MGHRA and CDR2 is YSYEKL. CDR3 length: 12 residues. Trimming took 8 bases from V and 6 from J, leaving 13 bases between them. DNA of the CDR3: TGCGCCAGCCGTGCAGGGTCGGCTGAAGCTTTCTTT. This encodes CASRAGSAEAFF.

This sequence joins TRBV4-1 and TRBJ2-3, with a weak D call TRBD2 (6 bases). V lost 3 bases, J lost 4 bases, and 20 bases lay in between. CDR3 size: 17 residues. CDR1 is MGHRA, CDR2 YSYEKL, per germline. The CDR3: CASSQSPGLLDADTQYF. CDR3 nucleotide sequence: TGCGCCAGCAGCCAGAGCCCGGGACTCCTAGACGCAGATACGCAGTATTTT.

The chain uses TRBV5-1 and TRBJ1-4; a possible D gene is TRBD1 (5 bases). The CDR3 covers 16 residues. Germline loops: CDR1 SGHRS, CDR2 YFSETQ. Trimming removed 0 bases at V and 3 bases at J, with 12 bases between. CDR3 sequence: CASSLVTGQSNEKLFF. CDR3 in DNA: TGCGCCAGCAGCTTGGTAACAGGCCAATCTAATGAAAAACTGTTTTTT.

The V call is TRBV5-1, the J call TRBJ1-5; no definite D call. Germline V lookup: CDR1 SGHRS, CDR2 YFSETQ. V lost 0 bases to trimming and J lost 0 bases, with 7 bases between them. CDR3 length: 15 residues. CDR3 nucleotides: TGCGCCAGCAGCTTGGGGCTGTTTAGCAATCAGCCCCAGCATTTT. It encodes CASSLGLFSNQPQHF.

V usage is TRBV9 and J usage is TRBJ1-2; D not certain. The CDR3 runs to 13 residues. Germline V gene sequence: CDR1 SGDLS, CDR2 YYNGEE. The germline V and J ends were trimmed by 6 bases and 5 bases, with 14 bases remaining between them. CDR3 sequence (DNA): TGTGCCAGCACCCGTAGCAGCGCGTATGGCTACACCTTC. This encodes CASTRSSAYGYTF.

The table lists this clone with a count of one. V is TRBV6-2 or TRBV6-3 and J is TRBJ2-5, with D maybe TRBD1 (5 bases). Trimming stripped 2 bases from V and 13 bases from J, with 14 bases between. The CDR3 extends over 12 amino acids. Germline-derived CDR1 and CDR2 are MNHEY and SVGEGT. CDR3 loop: CASSYEEGAGYF. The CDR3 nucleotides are TGTGCCAGCAGTTACGAGGAAGGGGCAGGGTACTTC.

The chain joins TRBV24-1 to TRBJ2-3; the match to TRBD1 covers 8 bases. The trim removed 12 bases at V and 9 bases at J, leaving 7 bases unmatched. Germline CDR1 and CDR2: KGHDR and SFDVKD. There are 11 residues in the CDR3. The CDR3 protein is CAAQTGATQYF. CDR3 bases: TGTGCCGCCCAGACAGGGGCGACGCAGTATTTT.

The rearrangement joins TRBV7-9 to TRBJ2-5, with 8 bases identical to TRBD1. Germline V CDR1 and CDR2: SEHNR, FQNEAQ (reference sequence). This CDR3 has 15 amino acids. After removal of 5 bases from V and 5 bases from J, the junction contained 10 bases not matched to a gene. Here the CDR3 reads CASSNRGQEDETQYF. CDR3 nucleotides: TGTGCCAGCAGCAATAGGGGACAGGAGGATGAGACCCAGTACTTC. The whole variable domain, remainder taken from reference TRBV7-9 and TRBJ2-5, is DTGVSQNPRHKITKRGQNVTFRCDPISEHNRLYWYRQTLGQGPEFLTYFQNEAQLEKSRLLSDRFSAERPKGSFSTLEIQRTEQGDSAMYLCASSNRGQEDETQYFGPGTRLLVL.

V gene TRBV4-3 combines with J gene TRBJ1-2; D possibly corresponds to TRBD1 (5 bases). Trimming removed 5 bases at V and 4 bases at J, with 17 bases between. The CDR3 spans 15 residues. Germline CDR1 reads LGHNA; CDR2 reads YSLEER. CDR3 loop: CASSSNPSGGYGYTF. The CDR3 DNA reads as TGCGCCAGCAGCTCAAATCCGTCGGGGGGCTATGGCTACACCTTC.

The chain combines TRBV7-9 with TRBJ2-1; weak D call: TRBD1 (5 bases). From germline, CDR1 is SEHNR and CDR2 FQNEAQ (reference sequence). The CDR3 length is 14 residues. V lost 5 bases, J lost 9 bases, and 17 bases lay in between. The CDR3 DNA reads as TGTGCCAGCAGCGGAAACCAGGGCGCGGCTGAGCAGTTCTTC. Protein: CASSGNQGAAEQFF.

CDR3 residues: CASNDDRSGYGGYTF. The CDR3 DNA reads as TGTGCCAGTAACGATGACAGGTCCGGTTATGGGGGCTACACCTTC. The chain combines TRBV19 with TRBJ1-2; perhaps TRBD1 as D (6 bases). Germline CDR1 and CDR2: LNHDA and SQIVND (reference sequence). Deletions cut 7 bases from V and 8 bases from J, with 23 bases between. The CDR3 runs 15 residues.

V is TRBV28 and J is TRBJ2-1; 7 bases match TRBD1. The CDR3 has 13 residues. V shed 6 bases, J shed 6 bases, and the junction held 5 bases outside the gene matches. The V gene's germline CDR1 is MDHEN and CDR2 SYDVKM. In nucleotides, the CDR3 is TGTGCCAGCAGACCCCCAGGGGGCAATGAGCAGTTCTTC. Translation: CASRPPGGNEQFF.

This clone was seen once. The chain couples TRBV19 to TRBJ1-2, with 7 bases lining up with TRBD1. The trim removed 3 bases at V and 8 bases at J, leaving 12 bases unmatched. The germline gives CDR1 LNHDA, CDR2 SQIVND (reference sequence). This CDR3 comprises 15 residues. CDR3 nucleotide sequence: TGTGCCAGTAGTATTCCCCGGACAGGCGGTCACGGCTACACCTTC. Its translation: CASSIPRTGGHGYTF.

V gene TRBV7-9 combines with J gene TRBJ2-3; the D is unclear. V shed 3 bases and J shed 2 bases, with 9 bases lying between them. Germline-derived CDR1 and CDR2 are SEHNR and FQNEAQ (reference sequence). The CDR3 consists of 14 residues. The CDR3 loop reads CASSFDIPTDTQYF. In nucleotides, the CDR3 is TGTGCCAGCAGCTTCGACATACCCACAGATACGCAGTATTTT.

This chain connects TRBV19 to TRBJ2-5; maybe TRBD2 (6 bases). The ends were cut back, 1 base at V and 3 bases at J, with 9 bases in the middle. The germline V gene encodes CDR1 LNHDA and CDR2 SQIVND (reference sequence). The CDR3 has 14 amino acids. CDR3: CASSIGRGEETQYF. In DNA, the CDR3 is TGTGCCAGTAGTATAGGGCGGGGTGAAGAGACCCAGTACTTC.

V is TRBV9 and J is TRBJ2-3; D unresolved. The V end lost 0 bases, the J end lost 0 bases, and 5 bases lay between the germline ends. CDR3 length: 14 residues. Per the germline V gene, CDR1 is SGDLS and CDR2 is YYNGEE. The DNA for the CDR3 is TGTGCCAGCAGCGTAGGCTACAGCACAGATACGCAGTATTTT. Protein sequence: CASSVGYSTDTQYF.

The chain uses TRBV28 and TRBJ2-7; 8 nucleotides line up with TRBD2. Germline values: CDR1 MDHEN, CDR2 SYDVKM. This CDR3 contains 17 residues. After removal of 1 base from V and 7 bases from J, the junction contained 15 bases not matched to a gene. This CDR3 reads CASSLFPGGALRGEQYF. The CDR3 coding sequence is TGTGCCAGCAGTTTATTTCCGGGGGGGGCCTTAAGGGGGGAGCAGTACTTC.

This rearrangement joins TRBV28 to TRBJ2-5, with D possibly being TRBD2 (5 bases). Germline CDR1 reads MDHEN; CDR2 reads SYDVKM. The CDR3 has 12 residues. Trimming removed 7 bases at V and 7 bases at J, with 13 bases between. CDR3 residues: CASTRNRGTQYF. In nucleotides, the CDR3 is TGTGCCAGCACCCGCAACCGGGGGACCCAGTACTTC.